This T cell receptor (beta chain) originates from a study of cytomegalovirus exposure and HLA in healthy donors. Looking at the study overall: As an earlier analysis found, some 180 million T cells yielded 100 million to 130 million unique TCR beta sequences.

Both 60 Vbeta primers and 13 Jbeta primers went into the PCR. Clones were sequenced by immunoSEQ multiplex PCR, and TCRdb holds only the in-frame ones, with some missing. This table has about 140,000 clones, 65% to 70% appearing once. From germline, CDR1 is MDHEN and CDR2 SYDVKM. The CDR3 length is 15 residues. Trimming removed 6 bases from V and 8 bases from J; junction bases left unmatched: 13. Findings and limits, study-wide: In a later analysis, roughly 17,000 TCR beta sequences were associated with HLA alleles at 0.05 false discovery rate. An assumption of roughly uniform sequencing depth across donors underlay the presence/absence analyses. Cytomegalovirus association was assigned to about 150 TCR beta chains.

Worth noting for this clone: The target antigen is unknown.

J is TRBJ1-1 and V is TRBV28; 9 positions match TRBD1. The sequencing input was PBMCs. The receptor was derived from a man aged 25 to 45 in good health and CMV-seropositive. The chain's CDR3 is CASSSPGQGLYEAFF. DNA for the CDR3: TGTGCCAGCAGCTCACCGGGACAGGGTCTTTACGAAGCTTTCTTT. The full variable domain, with the rest looked up from reference TRBV28 and TRBJ1-1, is DVKVTQSSRYLVKRTGEKVFLECVQDMDHENMFWYRQDPGLGLRLIYFSYDVKMKEKGDIPEGYSVSREKKERFSLILESASTNQTSMYLCASSSPGQGLYEAFFGQGTRLTVV.